The rows below give T cell receptor beta chains drawn from one sample of a study of shared clonotypes between healthy human individuals. Some clones are missing from TCRdb's copy, which holds only in-frame ones; the method was immunoSEQ multiplex PCR. Here the sample spans a few million clones, approximately 94% being singletons. Sequencing was done on a sample of naive CD4+ T cells sorted from blood. Source of these receptors: a man aged 18 to 30 in good health. Each CDR3 is given with its conserved first and last residue. A D gene is named only where the DNA matches it firmly.

TRBV2	TRBJ2-1	TRBD2	TGTGCCAGCAGGGGACTAGCGGGCACCCCTCAAAAGAACAATGAGCAGTTCTTC	CASRGLAGTPQKNNEQFF
TRBV5-1	TRBJ1-1	-	TGCGCCAGCAGCTTGTTAGGGGCAGGGGCGGCGAACACTGAAGCTTTCTTT	CASSLLGAGAANTEAFF
TRBV11-3	TRBJ2-3	-	TGTGCCAGCAGCTTAGACCTTTACACAGATACGCAGTATTTT	CASSLDLYTDTQYF
TRBV7-8	TRBJ2-7	-	TGTGCCAGCAGCGTGAACAGGGAGTACCCCCATCACGAGCAGTACTTC	CASSVNREYPHHEQYF
TRBV15	TRBJ1-2	TRBD1	TGTGCCACCAGCAGAGTCGGACAGGGGGATGGCTACACCTTC	CATSRVGQGDGYTF
TRBV10-3	TRBJ2-7	TRBD1	TGTGCCATCAGTGAATCCGAGGACAGGGGACACGAGCAGTACTTC	CAISESEDRGHEQYF
TRBV7-2	TRBJ1-2	TRBD1	TGTGCCAGCAGCTTAGGGACAGGTCCTAACTATGGCTACACCTTC	CASSLGTGPNYGYTF
TRBV29-1	TRBJ2-7	TRBD2	TGCAGCGTTTCAGGACTAGCGGGGAGATACGAGCAGTACTTC	CSVSGLAGRYEQYF
TRBV5-1	TRBJ1-1	TRBD1	TGCGCCAGCAGCTTGGTTGGGACAGCGAACACTGAAGCTTTCTTT	CASSLVGTANTEAFF
TRBV30	TRBJ2-7	-	TGTGCCTGGAGTGTAGGGCAGGGGGGGGCCTACGAGCAGTACTTC	CAWSVGQGGAYEQYF
TRBV2	TRBJ1-6	-	TGTGCCAGCAGTGAAAACCAAAATAATTCACCCCTCCACTTT	CASSENQNNSPLHF
TRBV4-1	TRBJ1-2	-	TGCGCCAGCAGCCATTTACAGGAAAAAGAAGGCTACACCTTC	CASSHLQEKEGYTF
TRBV11-2	TRBJ2-2	-	TGTGCCAGCAGCTGGGACGGCGGGGAGCTGTTTTTT	CASSWDGGELFF
TRBV15	TRBJ2-5	-	TGTGCCACCAGCAGAGATGGGAGGAAGGAGACCCAGTACTTC	CATSRDGRKETQYF
TRBV11-2	TRBJ2-6	TRBD1	TGTGCCAGCAGCTTAGTTGTGACAGGGTTATCTGGGGCCAACGTCCTGACTTTC	CASSLVVTGLSGANVLTF
TRBV30	TRBJ1-6	-	TGTGCCTGGAGTGTAGAGGCAGTGAATTCACCCCTCCACTTT	CAWSVEAVNSPLHF
TRBV11-2	TRBJ2-1	TRBD1	TGTGCCAGCAGCTTAAGGGGGCAGGCCTACAATGAGCAGTTCTTC	CASSLRGQAYNEQFF
TRBV5-8	TRBJ2-7	-	TGTGCCAGCAGCTTCGATTTGCGGGGATCCTACGAGCAGTACTTC	CASSFDLRGSYEQYF
TRBV5-1	TRBJ2-7	TRBD1	TGCGCCAGCAGCAGGGACAGGGCCTCTTACGAGCAGTACTTC	CASSRDRASYEQYF
TRBV7-3	TRBJ2-2	-	TGTGCCAGCGGCTTTTCGAACACCGGGGAGCTGTTTTTT	CASGFSNTGELFF
TRBV5-4	TRBJ1-3	-	TGTGCCAGCAGCTTGAGTTCCAGGGATGGAAACACCATATATTTT	CASSLSSRDGNTIYF
TRBV10-3	TRBJ2-1	-	TGTGCCATCAGTGAGGACCGACAGAACAATGAGCAGTTCTTC	CAISEDRQNNEQFF
TRBV25-1	TRBJ2-3	-	TGTGCCAGCAGTGAATATTCGGGTACGCAGTATTTT	CASSEYSGTQYF
TRBV5-1	TRBJ2-1	TRBD1	TGCGCCAGCAGCTTGGGACAGGGACCCTACAATGAGCAGTTCTTC	CASSLGQGPYNEQFF
TRBV12-5	TRBJ2-2	-	TGTGCTAGTGGTTCGATCGGCGGAGGGGAGCTGTTTTTT	CASGSIGGGELFF
TRBV10-3	TRBJ1-2	-	TGTGCCATCGGGGGAACGCTCTATGGCTACACCTTC	CAIGGTLYGYTF
TRBV7-6	TRBJ2-7	-	TGTGCCAGCAGCTTAGAGGCAGCTAGCTCCTACGAGCAGTACTTC	CASSLEAASSYEQYF
TRBV7-3	TRBJ2-2	-	TGTGCCAGCAACTCGGGGACCGGGGAGCTGTTTTTT	CASNSGTGELFF
TRBV21-1	TRBJ2-5	-	TGTGCCAGCAGCGCCAAACAGGGAAAAGAGACCCAGTACTTC	CASSAKQGKETQYF
TRBV2	TRBJ1-3	-	TGTGCCAGCAGGAAGGAGGGGGACACCATATATTTT	CASRKEGDTIYF
TRBV29-1	TRBJ2-2	TRBD2	TGCAGCGCCCGGACTAGTACATTATCATCCGGGGAGCTGTTTTTT	CSARTSTLSSGELFF
TRBV10-3	TRBJ1-1	-	TGTGCCATCAGTGCTCTCTCTGCCAACACTGAAGCTTTCTTT	CAISALSANTEAFF
TRBV28	TRBJ2-5	TRBD2	TGTGCCAGCAGTTTATTTGGCGGGGGTCTACAAGAGACCCAGTACTTC	CASSLFGGGLQETQYF
TRBV14	TRBJ2-5	-	TGTGCCAGCCATATTGACCAGGGGCAAGTCCAAGAGACCCAGTACTTC	CASHIDQGQVQETQYF
TRBV5-4	TRBJ2-7	-	TGTGCCAGCAGCCCTCAATTGTCGACAGGTTCAGAGCAGTACTTC	CASSPQLSTGSEQYF